A selection of T cell receptor beta chains follows, all from one sample in a study of CD8+ T cells in alopecia areata. Produced via immunoSEQ multiplex PCR; TCRdb's table is partial and in-frame only. The table records 98,000 or so clones, 45% to 70% of them present only once. The specimen was CD8+ T cells sorted from blood. The receptors shown here come from a human donor in good health. The CDR3 runs from the conserved cysteine through the conserved F or W. Each record gives: clone size, J gene, V gene, D gene, CDR3 protein, CDR3 DNA. A D gene is named only where the DNA matches it firmly. The size entry is marked missing in some rows and otherwise reads once, few, many or a size class.

abundance: few; j_gene: TRBJ2-6; v_gene: TRBV5-6; d_gene: .; CDR3aa: CASSYGTSGANVLTF; CDR3nt: TGTGCCAGCAGCTATGGGACCTCTGGGGCCAACGTCCTGACTTTC
abundance: .; j_gene: TRBJ2-5; v_gene: TRBV5-4; d_gene: .; CDR3aa: CASSFIGPKETQYF; CDR3nt: TGTGCCAGCAGCTTCATTGGGCCGAAAGAGACCCAGTACTTC
abundance: .; j_gene: TRBJ1-2; v_gene: TRBV6-6; d_gene: .; CDR3aa: CASSSVQGNYGYTF; CDR3nt: TGTGCCAGCAGTTCCGTACAAGGGAACTATGGCTACACCTTC
abundance: few; j_gene: TRBJ2-2; v_gene: TRBV29-1; d_gene: TRBD1; CDR3aa: CSVPIPVGTATNTGELFF; CDR3nt: TGCAGCGTTCCGATCCCTGTGGGGACAGCGACGAACACCGGGGAGCTGTTTTTT
abundance: .; j_gene: TRBJ2-3; v_gene: TRBV4-3; d_gene: .; CDR3aa: CASSQLLQVGGARSDTQYF; CDR3nt: TGCGCCAGCAGCCAACTCCTACAGGTGGGGGGCGCGAGGTCAGATACGCAGTATTTT
abundance: .; j_gene: TRBJ2-5; v_gene: TRBV5-4; d_gene: TRBD2; CDR3aa: CASHGGEQETQYF; CDR3nt: TGTGCCAGCCACGGGGGGGAGCAAGAGACCCAGTACTTC
abundance: .; j_gene: TRBJ2-7; v_gene: TRBV4-1; d_gene: .; CDR3aa: CASSRRPLQGYEQYF; CDR3nt: TGCGCCAGCAGCCGCCGCCCATTACAGGGTTACGAGCAGTACTTC
abundance: .; j_gene: TRBJ1-4; v_gene: TRBV19; d_gene: .; CDR3aa: CASSPPTQGVVKLFF; CDR3nt: TGTGCCAGTAGTCCCCCGACCCAAGGGGTGGTAAAACTGTTTTTT
abundance: .; j_gene: TRBJ1-6; v_gene: TRBV4-1; d_gene: .; CDR3aa: CASSPGFMENSPLHF; CDR3nt: TGCGCCAGCAGCCCCGGTTTTATGGAAAATTCACCCCTCCACTTT
abundance: .; j_gene: TRBJ2-7; v_gene: TRBV29-1; d_gene: TRBD1; CDR3aa: CSVEGGTGPLEQYF; CDR3nt: TGCAGCGTTGAAGGCGGGACAGGACCCCTCGAGCAGTACTTC
abundance: .; j_gene: TRBJ1-4; v_gene: TRBV25-1; d_gene: TRBD1; CDR3aa: CASSGQGDNEKLFF; CDR3nt: TGTGCCAGCAGTGGGCAGGGGGATAATGAAAAACTGTTTTTT
abundance: .; j_gene: TRBJ1-5; v_gene: TRBV4-1; d_gene: .; CDR3aa: CASSQVPQWDQPQHF; CDR3nt: TGCGCCAGCAGCCAAGTTCCCCAGTGGGATCAGCCCCAGCATTTT
abundance: few; j_gene: TRBJ2-7; v_gene: TRBV5-1; d_gene: .; CDR3aa: CASSLAVGSYEQYF; CDR3nt: TGCGCCAGCAGCTTGGCGGTCGGTTCCTACGAGCAGTACTTC
abundance: once; j_gene: TRBJ1-4; v_gene: TRBV30; d_gene: .; CDR3aa: CAWSLGATNEKLFF; CDR3nt: TGTGCCTGGAGTTTGGGGGCAACTAATGAAAAACTGTTTTTT
abundance: many; j_gene: TRBJ1-2; v_gene: TRBV5-6; d_gene: .; CDR3aa: CASSLGSSHYGYTF; CDR3nt: TGTGCCAGCAGCTTGGGTTCTAGTCACTATGGCTACACCTTC
abundance: few; j_gene: TRBJ1-6; v_gene: TRBV29-1; d_gene: .; CDR3aa: CSVAQGGNSPLHF; CDR3nt: TGCAGCGTTGCACAGGGTGGTAATTCACCCCTCCACTTT